The clone carrying this TCR beta chain occurred a few times. Its antigen is not identified. Other nucleotide sequences from this sample produce the same CDR3. The data stem from a study of shared clonotypes between healthy human individuals. Findings and limits, study-wide: Naive subsets typically showed greater estimated richness than memory subsets. There were few donors, and this limited the genetic and exposure-history diversity represented.

As originally analysed: Junction-only sequences without quality scores were provided by ImmunoSEQ, so filtering was different. The data were produced by immunoSEQ multiplex PCR, yet TCRdb's version contains in-frame clones alone and is incomplete. D and trimming were read from the DNA, whereas the V and J calls and clone size are those reported in that table. This table has about 1 million clones, around 74% appearing once. V was pared by 0 bases and J by 0 bases, with 5 bases between. This CDR3 contains 14 residues. Germline V gives CDR1 SGHRS, CDR2 YFSETQ. The rearrangement joins TRBV5-1 to TRBJ2-3; D unclear. The sequence was collected from a man aged 18 to 29 in good health. Sample: memory CD4+ T cells sorted from blood. Subset defined: CD45RA-negative fraction. In nucleotides, the CDR3 is TGCGCCAGCAGCTTGGGAGAAAGCACAGATACGCAGTATTTT. Residues: CASSLGESTDTQYF.